These 20 T cell receptor beta chains share one sample of origin, sequenced in a study of blood T cell repertoires in COVID-19. Assay: immunoSEQ multiplex PCR; the TCRdb copy retains only in-frame clones and omits some. The sample includes 230,000 or so clones, 83% of them seen just once. The material sequenced was peripheral blood. The origin of the receptors is a man aged 40-50 years with active or convalescent COVID-19.

V and J are TRBV19 and TRBJ2-7; 8 bases agree with TRBD1. CDR3 size: 13 residues. Losses at the gene ends were 4 bases for V and 3 bases for J; bases not matched to a gene: 2. CDR1 is LNHDA and CDR2 is SQIVND in the germline V gene (reference sequence). CDR3 region: CASSTGGVYEQYF. DNA of the CDR3: TGTGCCAGTAGTACAGGGGGCGTCTACGAGCAGTACTTC. Using reference TRBV19 and TRBJ2-7 for the parts outside the CDR3, the full variable domain is DGGITQSPKYLFRKEGQNVTLSCEQNLNHDAMYWYRQDPGQGLRLIYYSQIVNDFQKGDIAEGYSVSREKKESFPLTVTSAQKNPTAFYLCASSTGGVYEQYFGPGTRLTVT.

This chain connects TRBV2 to TRBJ1-1; D ambiguous. V lost 6 bases and J 1 base, leaving 9 bases between the germline ends. CDR3 length: 13 amino acids. Germline V gene lookup returns CDR1 SNHLY and CDR2 FYNNEI. Here the CDR3 DNA reads TGTGCCAGCAGGCGGGGAGGGAACACTGAAGCTTTCTTT. It codes for CASRRGGNTEAFF. Filled out from reference TRBV2 and TRBJ1-1, the complete variable domain reads EPEVTQTPSHQVTQMGQEVILRCVPISNHLYFYWYRQILGQKVEFLVSFYNNEISEKSEIFDDQFSVERPDGSNFTLKIRSTKLEDSAMYFCASRRGGNTEAFFGQGTRLTVV.

This clone was picked up a small number of times. The chain joins TRBV6-2 or TRBV6-3 to TRBJ2-7; possible D gene TRBD1, 6 bases. The germline V gene encodes CDR1 MNHEY and CDR2 SVGEGT. The CDR3 length is 11 residues. V lost 5 bases and J lost 6, with 8 bases in between. In DNA form, the CDR3 reads TGTGCCAGCAGTGACAGGACCGAGCAGTACTTC. It translates to CASSDRTEQYF.

The sample holds a few counts of this clone. The chain uses TRBV28 and TRBJ1-2, with a weak D call TRBD1 (5 bases). This CDR3 is built from 13 residues. The germline CDR1 and CDR2 sequences are MDHEN and SYDVKM. Trimming removed 5 bases at V and 8 bases at J, with 15 bases between. The CDR3 coding sequence is TGTGCCAGCAGTCTAGACAGCCCAGGGGGCTACACCTTC. It translates to CASSLDSPGGYTF.

The chain carries TRBV19 and TRBJ1-2; D unresolved. Trimming cost V 1 base and J 8 bases, with 5 bases left between them. The CDR3 loop spans 11 amino acids. Germline V CDR1 and CDR2: LNHDA, SQIVND (reference sequence). Here the CDR3 DNA reads TGTGCCAGTAGTATAGGCCGGGGCTACACCTTC. Its protein product is CASSIGRGYTF.

This chain joins TRBV19 and TRBJ1-1; unclear D gene. The CDR3 is 13 amino acids. Trimming removed 3 bases from V and 3 bases from J, with 8 bases in between. Germline CDR1 LNHDA, CDR2 SQIVND (reference sequence). This CDR3 reads CASSISSYTEAFF. In DNA form, the CDR3 reads TGTGCCAGTAGTATCTCTAGCTACACTGAAGCTTTCTTT.

The chain uses TRBV19 and TRBJ2-2, with D possibly being TRBD1 (6 bases). The V end was cut by 6 bases, the J end by 1 base, with 12 bases between. The CDR3 extends over 15 amino acids. CDR1 is LNHDA, CDR2 SQIVND, per germline (reference sequence). The CDR3 nucleotides are TGTGCCAGTAGCCCGGGACACAGGAACACCGGGGAGCTGTTTTTT. Protein sequence: CASSPGHRNTGELFF. Filled out from reference TRBV19 and TRBJ2-2, the complete variable domain reads DGGITQSPKYLFRKEGQNVTLSCEQNLNHDAMYWYRQDPGQGLRLIYYSQIVNDFQKGDIAEGYSVSREKKESFPLTVTSAQKNPTAFYLCASSPGHRNTGELFFGEGSRLTVL.

V usage is TRBV3-1 (or the pseudogene TRBV3-2) and J usage is TRBJ2-5, with 13 bases lining up with TRBD2. From germline, CDR1 is LGHDT and CDR2 YNNKEL (reference sequence). The ends lost 5 bases at V and 5 bases at J; junction bases unmatched: 5. This CDR3 is built from 15 residues. The CDR3 reads CASSYTSGGAETQYF. CDR3 nucleotide sequence: TGTGCCAGCAGCTATACTAGCGGGGGGGCGGAGACCCAGTACTTC.

This chain links TRBV5-1 with TRBJ2-1; D is unclear. The V gene lost 0 bases and the J gene lost 10 bases, with 11 bases spanning the gap. Germline V gene data show CDR1 as SGHRS and CDR2 as YFSETQ. The CDR3 runs to 13 residues. The CDR3 bases are TGCGCCAGCAGCTTGGGGATGGCCGGGGAGCAGTTCTTC. It encodes CASSLGMAGEQFF.

V gene TRBV5-8 combines with J gene TRBJ2-3; TRBD2 might be the D (7 bases). Per germline, CDR1 SGHTS and CDR2 YDEGEE. V lost 4 bases, J lost 6 bases, and 21 bases lay in between. The CDR3 covers 16 residues. CDR3 in amino acids: CASSPRLGGGEDTQYF. The CDR3 bases are TGTGCCAGCAGCCCGCGACTAGGGGGGGGTGAGGATACGCAGTATTTT.

The CDR3 spells CASSIDHRGKTEAFF. The CDR3 nucleotides are TGTGCCAGTAGTATAGATCATAGGGGAAAGACTGAAGCTTTCTTT. The chain employs TRBV19 and TRBJ1-1; D is possibly TRBD1 (5 bases). CDR1 is LNHDA and CDR2 is SQIVND in the germline V gene (reference sequence). Trimming removed 0 bases from V and 5 bases from J, with 13 bases in between. The CDR3 sequence is 15 residues long.

The chain has TRBV6-5 and TRBJ2-7; no clear D gene. From germline, CDR1 is MNHEY and CDR2 SVGAGI. The CDR3 is made up of 11 amino acids. V lost 2 bases and J lost 9, with 8 bases in between. The chain's CDR3 is CASSYSLGQYF. Here the CDR3 DNA reads TGTGCCAGCAGTTACAGCCTTGGGCAGTACTTC.

This chain links TRBV30 with TRBJ2-4; unclear D gene. V shed 6 bases and J shed 3 bases, with 18 bases lying between them. This CDR3 region has 15 residues. Germline V CDR1 and CDR2: GTSNPN, SVGIG (reference sequence). This chain's CDR3 is CACKIEERYKNIQYF. CDR3 in DNA: TGTGCCTGCAAGATAGAAGAACGGTACAAAAACATTCAGTACTTC.

The chain has TRBV19 and TRBJ2-2; 9 positions agree with TRBD2. The J segment lost 2 bases and the V segment lost 5 bases, leaving 6 bases of the junction unmatched. This CDR3 spans 16 amino acids. Germline V CDR1 and CDR2: LNHDA, SQIVND (reference sequence). In nucleotides, the CDR3 is TGTGCCAGTAGTGCAGAGACTAGCGGTAACACCGGGGAGCTGTTTTTT. It is translated as CASSAETSGNTGELFF.

In DNA form, the CDR3 reads TGTGCCAGCAGCCCCGGCGGGGGGCTATATACAGATACGCAGTATTTT. Its protein product is CASSPGGGLYTDTQYF. The rearrangement uses TRBV5-4 and TRBJ2-3, with 8 bases identical to TRBD2. The length of the CDR3 is 16 residues. V dropped 4 bases and J dropped 3; count of bases not matched to a gene: 10. Germline-derived CDR1 and CDR2 are SGHNT and YYREEE (reference sequence).

V and J are TRBV3-1 (or the pseudogene TRBV3-2) and TRBJ2-2, with TRBD2 matching 7 bases. The CDR3 loop spans 16 amino acids. From germline, CDR1 is LGHDT and CDR2 YNNKEL (reference sequence). V shed 1 base and J 2 bases; nucleotides not matched to a gene: 4. In nucleotides, the CDR3 is TGTGCCAGCAGCCAAGTGGGAGGGAGTAACACCGGGGAGCTGTTTTTT. Translating it yields CASSQVGGSNTGELFF.

The chain is built from TRBV6-6 and TRBJ1-3, with 7 bases fitting TRBD1. CDR3 length equals 14 residues. V dropped 9 bases and J dropped 0; count of bases not matched to a gene: 5. Germline values: CDR1 MNHNY, CDR2 SVGAGI (reference sequence). CDR3 in DNA: TGTGCCAGTGGGACAGTCAACTCTGGAAACACCATATATTTT. Its translation is CASGTVNSGNTIYF.

J is TRBJ2-3 and V is TRBV24-1; 8 bases are a match to TRBD1. J gave up 6 bases and V 3 bases, and 7 bases lay outside the gene matches. This CDR3 spans 15 amino acids. Per germline, CDR1 KGHDR and CDR2 SFDVKD. The CDR3 DNA sequence: TGTGCCACCAGTGATCGGGACAGGTTAGAGGATACGCAGTATTTT. Amino acids: CATSDRDRLEDTQYF.

This sequence joins TRBV30 and TRBJ1-3; D might be TRBD1 (5 bases). V was shortened by 5 bases and J by 4 bases, with 18 bases between the two germline ends. The CDR3 spans 15 residues. CDR1 and CDR2 from the germline V gene are GTSNPN and SVGIG (reference sequence). In DNA, the CDR3 is TGTGCCTGGGCCCCCGCGGGGGGTAGGGGAAACACCATATATTTT. It codes for CAWAPAGGRGNTIYF.

The V call is TRBV2, the J call TRBJ1-4; 8 positions agree with TRBD1. V lost 7 bases, J lost 1 base, and 5 bases stayed unmatched. CDR1 and CDR2 from the germline V gene are SNHLY and FYNNEI. The CDR3 covers 15 residues. CDR3 sequence (DNA): TGTGCCAGCAAAAGAGGGACAGGAACTAATGAAAAACTGTTTTTT. It yields the protein CASKRGTGTNEKLFF. Looking up the rest from reference TRBV2 and TRBJ1-4 gives the full variable domain: EPEVTQTPSHQVTQMGQEVILRCVPISNHLYFYWYRQILGQKVEFLVSFYNNEISEKSEIFDDQFSVERPDGSNFTLKIRSTKLEDSAMYFCASKRGTGTNEKLFFGSGTQLSVL.